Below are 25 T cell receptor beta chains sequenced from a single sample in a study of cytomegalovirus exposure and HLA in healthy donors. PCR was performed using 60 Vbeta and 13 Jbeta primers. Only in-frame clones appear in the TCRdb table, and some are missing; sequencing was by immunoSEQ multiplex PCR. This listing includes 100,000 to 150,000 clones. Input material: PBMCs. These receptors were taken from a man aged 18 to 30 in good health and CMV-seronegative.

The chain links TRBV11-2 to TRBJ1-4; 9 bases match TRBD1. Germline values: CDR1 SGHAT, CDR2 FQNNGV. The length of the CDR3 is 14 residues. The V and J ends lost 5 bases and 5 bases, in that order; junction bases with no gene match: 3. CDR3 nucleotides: TGTGCCAGCAGCCTCGGGACAGGGAATGAAAAACTGTTTTTT. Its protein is CASSLGTGNEKLFF.

CDR3 bases: TGTGCCAGCAGTTTTTGGAGGGGAGGGAATGAGCAGTTCTTC. Residues: CASSFWRGGNEQFF. The rearrangement joins TRBV27 to TRBJ2-1; 7 bases match TRBD2. The germline V gene encodes CDR1 MNHEY and CDR2 SMNVEV (reference sequence). This CDR3 is built from 14 residues. V shed 3 bases and J 7 bases; nucleotides not matched to a gene: 6.

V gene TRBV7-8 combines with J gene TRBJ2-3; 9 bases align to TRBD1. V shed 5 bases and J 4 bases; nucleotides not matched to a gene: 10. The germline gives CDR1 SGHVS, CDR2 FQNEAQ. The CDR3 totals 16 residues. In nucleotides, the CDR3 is TGTGCCAGCAGCCGACCGGGGGACAGGGCCCCAGATACGCAGTATTTT. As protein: CASSRPGDRAPDTQYF. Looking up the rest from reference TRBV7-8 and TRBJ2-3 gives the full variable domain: GAGVSQSPRYKVAKRGQDVALRCDPISGHVSLFWYQQALGQGPEFLTYFQNEAQLDKSGLPSDRFFAERPEGSVSTLKIQRTQQEDSAVYLCASSRPGDRAPDTQYFGPGTRLTVL.

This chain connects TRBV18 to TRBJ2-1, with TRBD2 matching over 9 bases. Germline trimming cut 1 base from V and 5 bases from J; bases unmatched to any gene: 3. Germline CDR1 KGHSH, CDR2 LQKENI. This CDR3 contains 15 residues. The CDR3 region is CASSPRAGGNNEQFF. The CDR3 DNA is TGTGCCAGCTCACCACGGGCGGGGGGGAACAATGAGCAGTTCTTC.

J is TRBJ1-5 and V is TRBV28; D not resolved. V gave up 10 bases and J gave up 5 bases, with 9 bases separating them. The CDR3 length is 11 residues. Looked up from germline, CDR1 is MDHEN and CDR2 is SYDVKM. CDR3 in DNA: TGTGCCACCGGTCGGGATCAGCCCCAGCATTTT. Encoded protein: CATGRDQPQHF.

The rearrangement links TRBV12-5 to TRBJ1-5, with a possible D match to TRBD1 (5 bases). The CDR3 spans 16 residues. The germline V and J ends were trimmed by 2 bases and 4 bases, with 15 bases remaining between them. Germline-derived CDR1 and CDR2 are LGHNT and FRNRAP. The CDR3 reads CASGLWAGRLNQPQHF. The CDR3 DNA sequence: TGTGCTAGTGGTTTGTGGGCAGGGAGGCTAAATCAGCCCCAGCATTTT. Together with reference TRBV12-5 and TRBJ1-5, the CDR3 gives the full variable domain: DARVTQTPRHKVTEMGQEVTMRCQPILGHNTVFWYRQTMMQGLELLAYFRNRAPLDDSGMPKDRFSAEMPDATLATLKIQPSEPRDSAVYFCASGLWAGRLNQPQHFGDGTRLSIL.

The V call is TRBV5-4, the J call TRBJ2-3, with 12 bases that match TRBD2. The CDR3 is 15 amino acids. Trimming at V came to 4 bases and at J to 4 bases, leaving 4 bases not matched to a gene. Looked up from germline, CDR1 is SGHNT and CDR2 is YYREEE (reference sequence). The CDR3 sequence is CASSPGLAGSDTQYF. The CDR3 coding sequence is TGTGCCAGCAGCCCCGGACTAGCGGGATCAGATACGCAGTATTTT.

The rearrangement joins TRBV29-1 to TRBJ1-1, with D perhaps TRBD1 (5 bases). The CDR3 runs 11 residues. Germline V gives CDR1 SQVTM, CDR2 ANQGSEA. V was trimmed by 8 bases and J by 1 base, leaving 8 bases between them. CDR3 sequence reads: CSFDRNTEAFF. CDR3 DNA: TGCAGCTTCGACAGGAACACTGAAGCTTTCTTT.

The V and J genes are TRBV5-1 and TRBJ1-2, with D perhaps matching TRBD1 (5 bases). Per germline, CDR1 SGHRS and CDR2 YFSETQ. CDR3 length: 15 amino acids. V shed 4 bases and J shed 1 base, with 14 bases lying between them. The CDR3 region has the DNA TGCGCCAGCAGCCCTGGCGGGACCCTTAACTATGGCTACACCTTC. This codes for CASSPGGTLNYGYTF. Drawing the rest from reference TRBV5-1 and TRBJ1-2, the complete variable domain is KAGVTQTPRYLIKTRGQQVTLSCSPISGHRSVSWYQQTPGQGLQFLFEYFSETQRNKGNFPGRFSGRQFSNSRSEMNVSTLELGDSALYLCASSPGGTLNYGYTFGSGTRLTVV.

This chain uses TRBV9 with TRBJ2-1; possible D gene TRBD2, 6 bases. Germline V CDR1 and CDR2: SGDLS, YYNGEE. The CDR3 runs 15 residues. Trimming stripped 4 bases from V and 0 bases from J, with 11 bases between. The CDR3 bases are TGTGCCAGCAGCCCCCAAGCGGGCTCCTACAATGAGCAGTTCTTC. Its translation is CASSPQAGSYNEQFF.

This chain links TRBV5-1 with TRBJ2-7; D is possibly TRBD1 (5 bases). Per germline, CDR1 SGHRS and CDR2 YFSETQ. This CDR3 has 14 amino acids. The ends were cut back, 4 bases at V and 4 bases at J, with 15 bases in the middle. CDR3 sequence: CASSLSGMAYEQYF. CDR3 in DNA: TGCGCCAGCAGCCTCTCAGGGATGGCGTACGAGCAGTACTTC.

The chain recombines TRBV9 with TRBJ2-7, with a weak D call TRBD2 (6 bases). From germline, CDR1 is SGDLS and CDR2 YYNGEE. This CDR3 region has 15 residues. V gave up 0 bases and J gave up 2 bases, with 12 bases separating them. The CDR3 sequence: CASSVDGGRTYEQYF. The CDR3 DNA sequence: TGTGCCAGCAGCGTAGATGGAGGGAGAACCTACGAGCAGTACTTC.

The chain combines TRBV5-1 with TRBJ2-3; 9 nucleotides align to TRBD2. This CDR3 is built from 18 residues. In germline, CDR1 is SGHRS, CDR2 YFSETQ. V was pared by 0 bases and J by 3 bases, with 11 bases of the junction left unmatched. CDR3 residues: CASSLGVAGGRLTDTQYF. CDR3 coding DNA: TGCGCCAGCAGCTTGGGAGTTGCGGGAGGGCGTTTGACAGATACGCAGTATTTT.

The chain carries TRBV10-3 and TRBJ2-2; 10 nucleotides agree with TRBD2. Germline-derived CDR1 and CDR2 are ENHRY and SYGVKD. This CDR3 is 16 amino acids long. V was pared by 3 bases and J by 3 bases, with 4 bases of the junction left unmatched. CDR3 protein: CAISDWLAGDTGELFF. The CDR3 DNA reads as TGTGCCATCAGTGACTGGCTAGCGGGAGACACCGGGGAGCTGTTTTTT.

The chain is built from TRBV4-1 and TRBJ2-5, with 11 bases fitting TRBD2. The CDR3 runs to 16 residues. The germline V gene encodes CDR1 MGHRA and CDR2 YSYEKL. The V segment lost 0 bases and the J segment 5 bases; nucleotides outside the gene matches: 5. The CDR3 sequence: CASSQDSSGGRETQYF. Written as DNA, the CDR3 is TGCGCCAGCAGCCAAGATTCTAGCGGGGGGAGGGAGACCCAGTACTTC.

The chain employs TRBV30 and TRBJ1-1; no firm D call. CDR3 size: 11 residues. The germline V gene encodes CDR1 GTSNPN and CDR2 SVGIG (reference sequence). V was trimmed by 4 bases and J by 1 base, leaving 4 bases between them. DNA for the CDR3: TGTGCCTGGACTCGGAACACTGAAGCTTTCTTT. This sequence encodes CAWTRNTEAFF.

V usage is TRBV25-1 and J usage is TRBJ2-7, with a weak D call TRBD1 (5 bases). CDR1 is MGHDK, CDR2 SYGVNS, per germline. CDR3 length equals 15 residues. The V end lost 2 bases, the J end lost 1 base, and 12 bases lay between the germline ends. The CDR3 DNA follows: TGTGCCAGCAGTGAAGCGGCAGGGATTTCCTACGAGCAGTACTTC. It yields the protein CASSEAAGISYEQYF.

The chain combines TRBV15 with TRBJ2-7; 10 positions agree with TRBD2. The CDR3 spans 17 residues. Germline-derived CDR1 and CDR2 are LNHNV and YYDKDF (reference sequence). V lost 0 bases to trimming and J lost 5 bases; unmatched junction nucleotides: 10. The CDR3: CATSRESGSSGRNEQYF. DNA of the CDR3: TGTGCCACCAGCAGAGAGAGCGGGTCTAGCGGGAGAAACGAGCAGTACTTC.

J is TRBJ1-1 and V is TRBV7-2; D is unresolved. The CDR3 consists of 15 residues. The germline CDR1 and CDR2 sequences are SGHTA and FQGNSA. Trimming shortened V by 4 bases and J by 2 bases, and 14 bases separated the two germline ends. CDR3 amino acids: CASSSLWGDNTEAFF. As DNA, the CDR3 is TGTGCCAGCAGCTCCCTTTGGGGAGACAACACTGAAGCTTTCTTT.

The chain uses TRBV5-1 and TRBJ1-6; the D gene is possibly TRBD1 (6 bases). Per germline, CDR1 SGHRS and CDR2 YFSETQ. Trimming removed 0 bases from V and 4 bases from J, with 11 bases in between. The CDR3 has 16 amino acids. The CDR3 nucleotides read TGCGCCAGCAGCTTGGCAGGGACATCTTATAATTCACCCCTCCACTTT. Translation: CASSLAGTSYNSPLHF.

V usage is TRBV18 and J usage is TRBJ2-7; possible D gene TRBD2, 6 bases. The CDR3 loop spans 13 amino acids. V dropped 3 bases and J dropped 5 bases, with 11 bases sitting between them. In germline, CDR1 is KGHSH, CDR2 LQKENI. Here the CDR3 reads CASSPGWEDEQYF. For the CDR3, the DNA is TGTGCCAGCTCACCTGGGTGGGAGGACGAGCAGTACTTC.

The CDR3 sequence: CASSTLPGQGAGDTQYF. The CDR3 DNA follows: TGTGCCAGTAGTACGCTGCCGGGACAGGGGGCGGGAGATACGCAGTATTTT. The rearrangement joins TRBV19 to TRBJ2-3; 12 bases line up with TRBD1. The CDR3 is 17 amino acids. CDR1 LNHDA and CDR2 SQIVND come from the germline V gene (reference sequence). With V trimmed by 4 bases and J by 5 bases, 10 bases remained unmatched.

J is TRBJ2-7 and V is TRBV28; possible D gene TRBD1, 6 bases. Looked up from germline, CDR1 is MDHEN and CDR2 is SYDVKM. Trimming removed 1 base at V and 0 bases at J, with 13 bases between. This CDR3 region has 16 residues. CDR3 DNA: TGTGCCAGCAGTTTATTAGGCAGGGGTTCCTCCTACGAGCAGTACTTC. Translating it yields CASSLLGRGSSYEQYF.

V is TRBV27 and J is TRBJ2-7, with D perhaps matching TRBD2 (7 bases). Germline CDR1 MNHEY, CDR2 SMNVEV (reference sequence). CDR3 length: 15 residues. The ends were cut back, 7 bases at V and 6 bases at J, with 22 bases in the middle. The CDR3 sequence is CASTTGQAGEGEQYF. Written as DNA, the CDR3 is TGTGCCAGCACCACCGGGCAGGCAGGGGAGGGCGAGCAGTACTTC.

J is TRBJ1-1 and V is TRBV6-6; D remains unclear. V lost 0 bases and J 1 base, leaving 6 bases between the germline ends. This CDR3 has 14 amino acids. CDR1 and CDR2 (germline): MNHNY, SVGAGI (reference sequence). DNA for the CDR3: TGTGCCAGCAGTTACTCGAGGGCGAACACTGAAGCTTTCTTT. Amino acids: CASSYSRANTEAFF.